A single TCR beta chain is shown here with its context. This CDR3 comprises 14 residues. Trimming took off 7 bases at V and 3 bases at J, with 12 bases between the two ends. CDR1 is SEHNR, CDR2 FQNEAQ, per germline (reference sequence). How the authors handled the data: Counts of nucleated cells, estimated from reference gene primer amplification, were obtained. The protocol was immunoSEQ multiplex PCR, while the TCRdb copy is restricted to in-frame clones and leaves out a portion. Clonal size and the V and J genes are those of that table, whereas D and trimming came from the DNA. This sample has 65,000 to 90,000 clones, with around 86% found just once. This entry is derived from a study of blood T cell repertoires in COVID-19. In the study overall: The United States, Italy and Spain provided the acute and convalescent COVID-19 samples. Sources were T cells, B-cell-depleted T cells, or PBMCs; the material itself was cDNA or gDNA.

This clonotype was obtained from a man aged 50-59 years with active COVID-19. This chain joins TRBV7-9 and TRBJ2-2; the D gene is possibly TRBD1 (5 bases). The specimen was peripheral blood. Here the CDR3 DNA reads TGTGCCAGCAATGGGGCGCTGGACACCGGGGAGCTGTTTTTT. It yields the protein CASNGALDTGELFF.